Below are 25 T cell receptor beta chains sequenced from a single sample in a study of shared clonotypes between healthy human individuals. Produced via immunoSEQ multiplex PCR; TCRdb's table is partial and in-frame only. The data hold approximately 440,000 clones, with approximately 71% observed a single time. The sample taken for sequencing was PBMCs. These receptors came from a woman between 40 and 50 years old in good health. Some clones in this sample may be carry-over from other donors' samples.

A note on this clone: Different DNA sequences within this sample yield the same CDR3. The rearrangement links TRBV6-5 to TRBJ1-1; TRBD1 matches 7 bases. The length of the CDR3 is 13 residues. In germline, CDR1 is MNHEY, CDR2 SVGAGI. V lost 6 bases, J lost 4 bases, and 5 bases stayed unmatched. Written as DNA, the CDR3 is TGTGCCAGCAGCTCGCCAGGGGGCACTGAAGCTTTCTTT. It encodes CASSSPGGTEAFF.

The chain carries TRBV7-6 and TRBJ2-1; D perhaps matches TRBD1 (5 bases). Germline CDR1 is SGHVS and CDR2 is FNYEAQ. The CDR3 covers 13 residues. V lost 5 bases, J lost 5 bases, and 10 bases lay in between. The CDR3 protein is CASSRTWDNEQFF. CDR3 coding DNA: TGTGCCAGCAGCCGGACATGGGACAATGAGCAGTTCTTC. The full variable domain, rest sourced from reference TRBV7-6 and TRBJ2-1, is GAGVSQSPRYKVTKRGQDVALRCDPISGHVSLYWYRQALGQGPEFLTYFNYEAQQDKSGLPNDRFSAERPEGSISTLTIQRTEQRDSAMYRCASSRTWDNEQFFGPGTRLTVL.

The chain links TRBV7-2 to TRBJ2-1, with TRBD2 matching 7 bases. The CDR3 spans 17 residues. CDR1 and CDR2 from the germline V gene are SGHTA and FQGNSA. The V and J ends lost 8 bases and 6 bases, in that order; junction bases with no gene match: 19. CDR3 sequence (DNA): TGTGCCAGCTTTCCGAATCTGATCGGGGAGGGCCGCAATGAGCAGTTCTTC. This codes for CASFPNLIGEGRNEQFF.

The V call is TRBV9, the J call TRBJ2-6; D might be TRBD1 or TRBD2, each matching 6 bases. Between the trimmed V and J ends, which lost 4 bases and 2 bases, there was a span of 13 bases. The germline V gene encodes CDR1 SGDLS and CDR2 YYNGEE. The CDR3 length is 16 residues. CDR3 bases: TGTGCCAGCAGCCTCTCGGGGGCAGCTGGGGCCAACGTCCTGACTTTC. It specifies CASSLSGAAGANVLTF.

As regards this clone: One end of the junction does not line up with germline, which may come from a read error. This CDR3 reads CAWRSQGFGNTVHF. The CDR3 region has the DNA TGTGCCTGGAGATCACAGGGATTTGGAAACACCGTACATTTT. The chain has TRBV30 and TRBJ1-3; a weak D match, TRBD1 (6 bases). CDR1 and CDR2 (germline): GTSNPN, SVGIG (reference sequence). The CDR3 has 14 residues.

This clone was observed at least ten times. The J gene is TRBJ1-5, the V gene TRBV7-2; TRBD1 matches 8 bases. The CDR3 is made up of 15 amino acids. V lost 4 bases to trimming and J lost 9 bases; unmatched junction nucleotides: 11. Germline V gene sequence: CDR1 SGHTA, CDR2 FQGNSA. The DNA for the CDR3 is TGTGCCAGCAGCTACGACAGGGTACAGGGGGGGCCCCAGCATTTT. It yields the protein CASSYDRVQGGPQHF. The whole variable domain, remainder taken from reference TRBV7-2 and TRBJ1-5, is GAGVSQSPSNKVTEKGKDVELRCDPISGHTALYWYRQSLGQGLEFLIYFQGNSAPDKSGLPSDRFSAERTGGSVSTLTIQRTQQEDSAVYLCASSYDRVQGGPQHFGDGTRLSIL.

The chain couples TRBV4-1 to TRBJ2-7; D is undetermined. The V and J ends lost 1 base and 5 bases respectively, with 9 bases between them. Germline CDR1 MGHRA, CDR2 YSYEKL. The CDR3 has 13 residues. In nucleotides, the CDR3 is TGCGCCAGCAGCCAAGGGCATCGCGACGAGCAGTACTTC. Translating gives CASSQGHRDEQYF.

This chain connects TRBV7-9 to TRBJ1-5; weak D call: TRBD1 (5 bases). The V and J ends lost 7 bases and 2 bases respectively, with 9 bases between them. Germline V gene sequence: CDR1 SEHNR, CDR2 FQNEAQ (reference sequence). This CDR3 has 13 amino acids. This chain's CDR3 is CASTGGGNQPQHF. DNA for the CDR3: TGTGCCAGCACGGGGGGTGGCAATCAGCCCCAGCATTTT.

The V call is TRBV11-3, the J call TRBJ2-1; TRBD2 might be the D (6 bases). V gave up 4 bases and J gave up 6 bases, with 10 bases separating them. The CDR3 runs to 13 residues. Germline CDR1 SGHNT, CDR2 YENEEA. The CDR3 coding sequence is TGTGCCAGCAGCTCGGGACTCCCCAATGAGCAGTTCTTC. Encoded protein: CASSSGLPNEQFF.

In the case of this clone: The junction does not match germline at one end; this may be a read error. The chain recombines TRBV5-6 with TRBJ2-1; 10 bases align to TRBD2. This CDR3 is 15 amino acids long. The V gene's germline CDR1 is SGHDT and CDR2 YYEEEE. The CDR3 nucleotides are TGTGCCAGCAGCTCAAGCGGGAGGGCCCACAATGGGCAGTTCTTC. It is translated as CASSSSGRAHNGQFF. Full variable domain (remainder filled in from reference TRBV5-6 and TRBJ2-1): DAGVTQSPTHLIKTRGQQVTLRCSPKSGHDTVSWYQQALGQGPQFIFQYYEEEERQRGNFPDRFSGHQFPNYSSELNVNALLLGDSALYLCASSSSGRAHNGQFFGPGTRLTVL.

The rearrangement joins TRBV2 to TRBJ2-3; 8 nucleotides match TRBD2. V shed 6 bases and J 4 bases; nucleotides not matched to a gene: 6. CDR1 is SNHLY and CDR2 is FYNNEI in the germline V gene. The CDR3 sequence is 14 residues long. CDR3 residues: CASSGTRSADTQYF. CDR3 bases: TGTGCCAGCAGCGGGACTAGGAGCGCAGATACGCAGTATTTT.

The chain joins TRBV5-1 to TRBJ2-7; D might be TRBD1 or TRBD2, each matching 6 bases. The V end lost 0 bases, the J end lost 4 bases, and 11 bases lay between the germline ends. This CDR3 is 14 amino acids long. Germline CDR1 reads SGHRS; CDR2 reads YFSETQ. CDR3 loop: CASSLDGGPYEQYF. DNA of the CDR3: TGCGCCAGCAGCTTGGATGGGGGGCCTTACGAGCAGTACTTC.

This clone was recorded many times. The same CDR3 arises from other DNA sequences in this sample as well. The genes are TRBV18 and TRBJ2-7; D is ambiguous. Germline V gene data show CDR1 as KGHSH and CDR2 as LQKENI. V was clipped by 0 bases and J by 1 base, with 13 bases between them. The CDR3 is 16 residues long. The CDR3 DNA follows: TGTGCCAGCTCACCACCGGTTCACACCCCGTCCTACGAGCAGTACTTC. As protein: CASSPPVHTPSYEQYF.

The chain has TRBV7-9 and TRBJ2-3; D gene uncertain. Germline V gene lookup returns CDR1 SEHNR and CDR2 FQNEAQ (reference sequence). V dropped 5 bases and J dropped 3 bases, with 6 bases sitting between them. CDR3 size: 12 residues. DNA for the CDR3: TGTGCCAGCAGCCAAGGGACAGATACGCAGTATTTT. Translating gives CASSQGTDTQYF. The complete variable domain, with remaining parts taken from reference TRBV7-9 and TRBJ2-3, reads DTGVSQNPRHKITKRGQNVTFRCDPISEHNRLYWYRQTLGQGPEFLTYFQNEAQLEKSRLLSDRFSAERPKGSFSTLEIQRTEQGDSAMYLCASSQGTDTQYFGPGTRLTVL.

V and J are TRBV9 and TRBJ2-3; D might be TRBD2 (7 bases). V gave up 0 bases and J gave up 9 bases, with 26 bases separating them. The CDR3 covers 18 residues. Germline V CDR1 and CDR2: SGDLS, YYNGEE. CDR3 in amino acids: CASSVEGGGARAVRTQYF. The CDR3, as DNA: TGTGCCAGCAGCGTAGAAGGTGGGGGGGCACGGGCGGTGCGGACGCAGTATTTT.

The rearrangement uses TRBV2 and TRBJ1-1; D gene ambiguous. Looked up from germline, CDR1 is SNHLY and CDR2 is FYNNEI. Deletions cut 0 bases from V and 1 base from J, with 9 bases between. The CDR3 spans 15 residues. The chain's CDR3 is CASSEAWAENTEAFF. CDR3 coding DNA: TGTGCCAGCAGTGAAGCTTGGGCAGAGAACACTGAAGCTTTCTTT.

The chain employs TRBV30 and TRBJ1-2, with 7 bases fitting TRBD1. CDR3 length: 14 amino acids. The V segment lost 1 base and the J segment 5 bases; nucleotides outside the gene matches: 7. Germline assignment: CDR1 GTSNPN and CDR2 SVGIG (reference sequence). The DNA for the CDR3 is TGTGCCTGGAGTGCCAAGACAGGGCCTTATGGCTACACCTTC. This translates into CAWSAKTGPYGYTF.

This clone was picked up a small number of times. The chain links TRBV30 to TRBJ1-5, with D uncertain. The V and J ends lost 2 bases and 8 bases respectively, with 16 bases between them. The germline V gene has CDR1 GTSNPN and CDR2 SVGIG (reference sequence). The CDR3 has 14 residues. The DNA of the CDR3 is TGTGCCTGGAGTAACGGGGTGGGAGATAAGCCCCAGCATTTT. Protein sequence: CAWSNGVGDKPQHF.

The chain recombines TRBV2 with TRBJ2-2; possibly TRBD1 for D (6 bases). The CDR3 sequence is 11 residues long. The V end lost 10 bases, the J end lost 5 bases, and 8 bases lay between the germline ends. The germline CDR1 and CDR2 sequences are SNHLY and FYNNEI. The CDR3 region is CATQGTGELFF. The CDR3 bases are TGTGCCACACAGGGAACCGGGGAGCTGTTTTTT.

About this clone itself: A clone one base away is much larger, so this may be a read error. This same CDR3 is encoded by further DNA sequences in the sample. The V call is TRBV18, the J call TRBJ2-7; D gene ambiguous. The ends were cut back, 6 bases at V and 0 bases at J, with 6 bases in the middle. The CDR3 length is 12 residues. CDR1 and CDR2 from the germline V gene are KGHSH and LQKENI. The CDR3 loop reads CASSPSSYEQYF. CDR3 nucleotide sequence: TGTGCCAGCTCTCCGAGCTCCTACGAGCAGTACTTC.

The chain uses TRBV5-1 and TRBJ2-1; D remains unclear. This CDR3 is 14 amino acids long. In germline, CDR1 is SGHRS, CDR2 YFSETQ. Trimming pared 2 bases from V and 3 bases from J, leaving 9 bases between. DNA for the CDR3: TGCGCCAGCAGCTTAGCGTCAGACTACAATGAGCAGTTCTTC. Its translation: CASSLASDYNEQFF.

V is TRBV7-6 and J is TRBJ2-6; 12 bases map to TRBD1. With V trimmed by 5 bases and J by 0 bases, 11 bases remained unmatched. Germline CDR1 and CDR2: SGHVS and FNYEAQ. The CDR3 is made up of 20 amino acids. The CDR3 sequence is CASSHCQGQGAISGANVLTF. The CDR3 nucleotides are TGTGCCAGCAGCCACTGTCAGGGACAGGGGGCGATCTCTGGGGCCAACGTCCTGACTTTC.

The chain uses TRBV30 and TRBJ2-7; TRBD1 agrees at 7 bases. Per the germline V gene, CDR1 is GTSNPN and CDR2 is SVGIG (reference sequence). This CDR3 is built from 15 residues. V dropped 2 bases and J dropped 2; count of bases not matched to a gene: 9. The chain's CDR3 is CAWSSDRRSAYEQYF. The CDR3 DNA sequence: TGTGCCTGGAGTTCGGACAGGCGGTCGGCCTACGAGCAGTACTTC.

This rearrangement joins TRBV5-1 to TRBJ2-7, with D possibly being TRBD2 (6 bases). The V gene lost 4 bases and the J gene lost 3 bases, with 11 bases spanning the gap. The CDR3 is 13 residues long. CDR1 and CDR2 (germline): SGHRS, YFSETQ. The CDR3 DNA sequence: TGCGCCAGCAGCGAGGGGAGGCTCTACGAGCAGTACTTC. Translating it yields CASSEGRLYEQYF.

The chain links TRBV7-8 to TRBJ1-2, with TRBD1 matching 7 bases. CDR1 and CDR2 from the germline V gene are SGHVS and FQNEAQ. The V and J ends lost 0 bases and 6 bases, in that order; junction bases with no gene match: 16. This CDR3 spans 18 amino acids. CDR3 amino acids: CASSLAPGVGGYLDGYTF. The CDR3 region has the DNA TGTGCCAGCAGCTTAGCGCCCGGGGTAGGGGGCTATCTGGATGGCTACACCTTC. Supplemented by reference TRBV7-8 and TRBJ1-2, the full variable domain reads GAGVSQSPRYKVAKRGQDVALRCDPISGHVSLFWYQQALGQGPEFLTYFQNEAQLDKSGLPSDRFFAERPEGSVSTLKIQRTQQEDSAVYLCASSLAPGVGGYLDGYTFGSGTRLTVV.